The subject of this entry is one T cell receptor beta chain. This CDR3 is also generated by other DNA sequences in the sample. This entry belongs to a study of siplizumab effects on memory and regulatory T cells. CDR1 and CDR2 from the germline V gene are LNHDA and SQIVND (reference sequence). Trimming stripped 3 bases from V and 5 bases from J, with 7 bases between. The CDR3 totals 13 residues. Clones were sequenced by immunoSEQ multiplex PCR, and TCRdb holds only the in-frame ones, with some missing. The profile shows approximately 97,000 clones, around 90% of them singletons. This chain links TRBV19 with TRBJ2-2, with D uncertain. The sequencing sample was made of CD4+ T cells sorted from blood. This TCR was recovered from a human donor in good health. For the CDR3, the DNA is TGTGCCAGTAGTATCTGGGGAACCGGGGAGCTGTTTTTT. This gives the protein CASSIWGTGELFF.